This T cell receptor (beta chain) was sequenced for a study of blood T cell repertoires in COVID-19. Overall study: Specimens from acute and convalescent COVID-19 originated in the United States, Italy and Spain.

TCRdb keeps only in-frame clones here, not all; method: immunoSEQ multiplex PCR. Counted here are 300,000 or so clones, roughly nine tenths occurring once; the ten biggest clones make up nearly 6.5%. The CDR3 loop spans 16 amino acids. CDR1 and CDR2 from the germline V gene are SGHTA and FQGNSA. V lost 0 bases, J lost 2 bases, and 3 bases stayed unmatched. The receptor's source is a man in his late teens or twenties who had recovered from COVID-19. The sequencing input was peripheral blood. The V and J genes are TRBV7-2 and TRBJ1-2; 10 bases are shared with TRBD1. CDR3 in amino acids: CASSLAGQGKNYGYTF. The DNA for the CDR3 is TGTGCCAGCAGCTTAGCGGGACAGGGGAAAAACTATGGCTACACCTTC.